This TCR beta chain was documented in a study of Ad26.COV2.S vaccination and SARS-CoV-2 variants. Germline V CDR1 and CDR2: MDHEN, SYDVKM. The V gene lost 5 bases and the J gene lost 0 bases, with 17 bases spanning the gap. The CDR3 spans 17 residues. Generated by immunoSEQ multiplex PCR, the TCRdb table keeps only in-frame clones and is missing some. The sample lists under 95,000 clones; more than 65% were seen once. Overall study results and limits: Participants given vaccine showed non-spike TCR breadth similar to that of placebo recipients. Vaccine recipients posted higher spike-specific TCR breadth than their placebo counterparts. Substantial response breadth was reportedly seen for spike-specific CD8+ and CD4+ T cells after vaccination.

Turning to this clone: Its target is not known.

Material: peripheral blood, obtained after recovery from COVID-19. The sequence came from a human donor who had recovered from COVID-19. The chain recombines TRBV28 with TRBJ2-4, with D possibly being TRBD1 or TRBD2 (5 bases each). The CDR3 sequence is CASSAPGTAVAKNIQYF. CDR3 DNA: TGTGCCAGCAGTGCTCCCGGGACGGCAGTAGCCAAAAACATTCAGTACTTC.